This T cell receptor beta chain was identified during a study of regulatory T cells in long-lasting Graves disease. Regarding time point: persistent/refractory GD, antithyroid drugs over 5 years with positive TRAb. The TCR library was prepared using RNA isolated from PBMCs. American Thyroid Association guidelines served as the basis for diagnosing Graves' disease. Staff drew around 10 milliliters of peripheral blood into EDTA tubes. Germline CDR1 reads MDHEN; CDR2 reads SYDVKM. The CDR3 comprises 18 residues, both ends counted. Construction of TCR beta libraries relied on iRepertoire HTBI primers and on Arm-PCR targeting CDR3 regions. MiXCR, run by TCRdb on the multiplex PCR reads, gives a single entry per CDR3 protein. The sample gives 500,000 to 700,000 distinct CDR3 sequences, about 30% of which show up once; about 40% is in the top ten. Whole-study results and caveats: Thyroid tissue went unexamined; only peripheral blood was analyzed. New patients shared about a thousand public clonotypes, fewer than the approximately 3,000 shared by persistent patients.

The table lists this clonotype with many counts. Its matching antigen is unknown. The limits of the CDR3 on the DNA are not certain, so only TCRdb's listed CDR3 is given. This chain joins TRBV28 and TRBJ1-2; the table's D call of TRBD1 was not tested on the DNA. This clonotype originated in a female donor with Graves disease. The sequenced sample was peripheral blood mononuclear cells (PBMCs), obtained when the disease was refractory, from a patient treated with antithyroid drugs. This chain's CDR3 is CASNLFGPAGAANYGYTF.